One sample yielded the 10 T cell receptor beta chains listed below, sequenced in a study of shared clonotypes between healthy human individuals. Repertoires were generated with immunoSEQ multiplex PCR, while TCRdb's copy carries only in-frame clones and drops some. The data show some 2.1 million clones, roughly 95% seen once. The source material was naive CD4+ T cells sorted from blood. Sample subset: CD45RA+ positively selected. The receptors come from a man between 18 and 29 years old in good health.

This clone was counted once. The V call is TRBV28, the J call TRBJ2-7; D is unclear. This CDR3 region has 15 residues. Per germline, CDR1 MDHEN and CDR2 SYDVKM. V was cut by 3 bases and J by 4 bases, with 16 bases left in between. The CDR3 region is CASSFGSRTPYEQYF. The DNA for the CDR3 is TGTGCCAGCAGTTTTGGGTCCCGGACCCCATACGAGCAGTACTTC.

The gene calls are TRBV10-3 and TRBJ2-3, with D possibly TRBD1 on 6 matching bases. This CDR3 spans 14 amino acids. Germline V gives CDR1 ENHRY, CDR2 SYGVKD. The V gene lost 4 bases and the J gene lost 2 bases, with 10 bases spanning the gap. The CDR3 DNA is TGTGCCATCAGTGTGGGACAAGTCACAGATACGCAGTATTTT. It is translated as CAISVGQVTDTQYF.

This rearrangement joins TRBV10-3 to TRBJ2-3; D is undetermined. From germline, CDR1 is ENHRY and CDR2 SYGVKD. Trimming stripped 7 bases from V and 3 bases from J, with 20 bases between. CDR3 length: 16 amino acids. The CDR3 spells CAITPSRPSETDTQYF. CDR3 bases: TGTGCCATCACCCCCAGTAGACCCTCGGAGACAGATACGCAGTATTTT.

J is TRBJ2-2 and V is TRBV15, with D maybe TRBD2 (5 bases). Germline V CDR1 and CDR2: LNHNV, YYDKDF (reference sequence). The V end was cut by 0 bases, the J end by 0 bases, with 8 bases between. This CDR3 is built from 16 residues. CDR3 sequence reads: CATSRERGTNTGELFF. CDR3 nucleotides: TGTGCCACCAGCAGAGAACGGGGTACGAACACCGGGGAGCTGTTTTTT.

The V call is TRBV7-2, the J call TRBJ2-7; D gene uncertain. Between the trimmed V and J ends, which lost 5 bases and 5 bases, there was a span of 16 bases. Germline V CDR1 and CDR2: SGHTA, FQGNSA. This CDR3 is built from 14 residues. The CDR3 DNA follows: TGTGCCAGCAGCGCCAACCCGGCCATAAACGAGCAGTACTTC. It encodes CASSANPAINEQYF.

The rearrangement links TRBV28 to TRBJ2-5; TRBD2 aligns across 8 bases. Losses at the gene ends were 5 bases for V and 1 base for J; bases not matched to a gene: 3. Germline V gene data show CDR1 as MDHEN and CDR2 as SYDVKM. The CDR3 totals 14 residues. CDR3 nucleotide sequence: TGTGCCAGCAGTACTAGCGGCCTCCAAGAGACCCAGTACTTC. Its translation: CASSTSGLQETQYF.

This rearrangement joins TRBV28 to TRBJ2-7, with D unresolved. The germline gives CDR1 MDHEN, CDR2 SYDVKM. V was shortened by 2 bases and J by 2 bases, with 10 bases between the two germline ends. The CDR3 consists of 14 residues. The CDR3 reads CASSLVTPTYEQYF. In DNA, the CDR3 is TGTGCCAGCAGTTTAGTCACGCCGACCTACGAGCAGTACTTC.

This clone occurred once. DNA of the CDR3: TGTGCCAGCAGGTATACAGGGGGATCCTACGAGCAGTACTTC. Protein product: CASRYTGGSYEQYF. The rearrangement uses TRBV2 and TRBJ2-7, with 8 bases fitting TRBD1. With V trimmed by 6 bases and J by 1 base, 5 bases remained unmatched. Germline CDR1 SNHLY, CDR2 FYNNEI. This CDR3 is 14 amino acids long.

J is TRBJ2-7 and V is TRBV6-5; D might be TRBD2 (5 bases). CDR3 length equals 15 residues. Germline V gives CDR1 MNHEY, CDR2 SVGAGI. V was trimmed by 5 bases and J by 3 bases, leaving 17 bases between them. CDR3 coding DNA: TGTGCCAGCAGTGCACCGGGATTCTCCTTCTACGAGCAGTACTTC. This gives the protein CASSAPGFSFYEQYF.

CDR3 loop: CATGTGAGDIQYF. The CDR3 nucleotides are TGCGCTACGGGGACAGGGGCTGGGGACATTCAGTACTTC. The chain employs TRBV29-1 and TRBJ2-4; TRBD1 matches 10 bases. This CDR3 is 13 amino acids long. The V gene's germline CDR1 is SQVTM and CDR2 ANQGSEA.